This T cell receptor beta chain appears in the sequencing data of a study of beta chain features in type 1 diabetes. The study, taken as a whole, reports: There was no resolution here of whether HLA type influences TCRB rearrangement. Healthy donors had naive, central memory and Treg TCRB repertoires that appeared less similar than those seen among patients.

Germline V gene lookup returns CDR1 LNHDA and CDR2 SQIVND (reference sequence). Between the trimmed V and J ends, which lost 3 bases and 3 bases, there was a span of 11 bases. This CDR3 contains 15 residues. Note on this clone: Its cognate antigen is unknown.

Sorting based on CD45RO/CCR7/CD25/CD127/CD95/CD27 separated CD4+ naive, central memory, regulatory and stem cell-like memory cells. The entirety of the isolated RNA underwent reverse transcription, so expressed TCRB transcripts were sequenced. Assay: immunoSEQ multiplex PCR; the TCRdb copy retains only in-frame clones and omits some. This table has 600,000 to 650,000 clones, around 15% appearing once. Sequenced material: naive CD4+ T cells from blood. The chain joins TRBV19 to TRBJ2-2; D ambiguous. The receptor's source is a young man in good health. The CDR3: CASSIEGYDTGELFF. Written as DNA, the CDR3 is TGTGCCAGTAGTATCGAAGGTTATGACACCGGGGAGCTGTTTTTT.